The 10 T cell receptor beta chains reported below all come from one sample, sequenced in a study of shared clonotypes between healthy human individuals (dated by TCRdb to the early 2020s). The library was prepared using the immunoSEQ multiplex PCR assay. TCRdb holds this immuneACCESS table with in-frame rearrangements only. Some clones are missing; in checked studies, unresolved V genes explain under half, and the rest has no known cause. The sample table contains around 600,000 clones; only one count was recorded for roughly 98% of them. 0.3% to 0.35% of the sample is in the top ten clones. For the CD8 naive samples, CD45RO-negative cells were positively selected for CCR7, yielding a CD45RA+CCR7+ population from which TemRA cells were excluded. Material for sequencing was naive CD8+ T cells sorted from blood. What the cell subset or site label conveys for this sample: CD45RA+CCR7+. All receptors come from a man aged 30-40 years in good health.

Concerning this clone itself: At the DNA level, this CDR3 is encoded by other sequences in the same sample as well. The V and J genes are TRBV27 and TRBJ2-6; D not resolved. The ends were cut back, 0 bases at V and 4 bases at J, with 7 bases in the middle. CDR3 size: 15 residues. The germline V gene encodes CDR1 MNHEY and CDR2 SMNVEV (reference sequence). The CDR3 DNA is TGTGCCAGCAGTTTATCGGGAACCGGGGCCAACGTCCTGACTTTC. This translates into CASSLSGTGANVLTF.

The chain carries TRBV7-2 and TRBJ1-5; D gene ambiguous. Germline V gene lookup returns CDR1 SGHTA and CDR2 FQGNSA. This CDR3 is built from 12 residues. V gave up 6 bases and J gave up 3 bases, with 6 bases separating them. The DNA for the CDR3 is TGTGCCAGCAGTCTGGACAATCAGCCCCAGCATTTT. It encodes CASSLDNQPQHF.

The gene calls are TRBV7-9 and TRBJ2-1; 15 bases map to TRBD2. CDR1 and CDR2 (germline): SEHNR, FQNEAQ (reference sequence). Germline trimming cut 6 bases from V and 13 bases from J; bases unmatched to any gene: 16. CDR3 length: 17 residues. Here the CDR3 DNA reads TGTGCCAGCAGACTCGACACAGAAGGGACTAGCGGGGGGTCCCAGTTCTTC. It translates to CASRLDTEGTSGGSQFF.

V is TRBV28 and J is TRBJ2-5; D remains unclear. V gave up 7 bases and J gave up 0 bases, with 18 bases separating them. From germline, CDR1 is MDHEN and CDR2 SYDVKM. CDR3 length: 16 residues. The CDR3 coding sequence is TGTGCCAGCACTTCAAATCCCAAACAAGACCAAGAGACCCAGTACTTC. Protein product: CASTSNPKQDQETQYF.

This chain joins TRBV29-1 and TRBJ2-3; D could derive from TRBD1 or TRBD2 (5 bases each). V shed 5 bases and J shed 2 bases, with 11 bases lying between them. CDR3 length: 13 residues. Germline CDR1 SQVTM, CDR2 ANQGSEA. This CDR3 is CSVFGANTDTQYF. In nucleotides, the CDR3 is TGCAGCGTTTTCGGGGCTAACACAGATACGCAGTATTTT.

The chain carries TRBV28 and TRBJ2-3, with a possible D match to TRBD2 (6 bases). Trimming left V 8 bases short and J 2 bases short, with 20 bases between. The CDR3 loop spans 16 amino acids. Germline loops: CDR1 MDHEN, CDR2 SYDVKM. CDR3 amino acids: CASHVGLADFTDTQYF. The DNA for the CDR3 is TGTGCCAGCCACGTGGGGTTAGCGGACTTCACAGATACGCAGTATTTT.

The CDR3 nucleotides are TGTGCCAGCAGCGTCTGGGGGTCTGGAGATACGCAGTATTTT. Amino acid sequence: CASSVWGSGDTQYF. The chain is built from TRBV9 and TRBJ2-3; D may be TRBD1 or TRBD2 (5 bases each). This CDR3 is built from 14 residues. Germline V gene sequence: CDR1 SGDLS, CDR2 YYNGEE. The V end lost 2 bases, the J end lost 5 bases, and 12 bases lay between the germline ends. Based on the CDR3 plus reference TRBV9 and TRBJ2-3, the full variable domain is DSGVTQTPKHLITATGQRVTLRCSPRSGDLSVYWYQQSLDQGLQFLIQYYNGEERAKGNILERFSAQQFPDLHSELNLSSLELGDSALYFCASSVWGSGDTQYFGPGTRLTVL.

The V call is TRBV7-9, the J call TRBJ2-7; perhaps TRBD1 as D (5 bases). Trimming pared 7 bases from V and 2 bases from J, leaving 18 bases between. The CDR3 extends over 15 amino acids. CDR1 SEHNR and CDR2 FQNEAQ come from the germline V gene (reference sequence). The CDR3 DNA reads TGTGCCAGCAATGAGGAGTCGGCGACAGCCTACGAGCAGTACTTC. It yields the protein CASNEESATAYEQYF.

The chain couples TRBV28 to TRBJ1-2; maybe TRBD1 (5 bases). This CDR3 has 14 amino acids. The germline CDR1 and CDR2 sequences are MDHEN and SYDVKM. Trimming shortened V by 5 bases and J by 5 bases, and 15 bases separated the two germline ends. CDR3 in amino acids: CASSPTATVYGYTF. In DNA, the CDR3 is TGTGCCAGCAGTCCAACCGCGACAGTTTATGGCTACACCTTC.

The chain links TRBV5-1 to TRBJ2-5; tentatively, D is TRBD1 (6 bases). V lost 0 bases and J 2 bases, leaving 11 bases between the germline ends. This CDR3 spans 15 amino acids. The germline gives CDR1 SGHRS, CDR2 YFSETQ. This CDR3 is CASSLGGQFQETQYF. The CDR3 DNA sequence: TGCGCCAGCAGCTTGGGGGGACAATTTCAAGAGACCCAGTACTTC.